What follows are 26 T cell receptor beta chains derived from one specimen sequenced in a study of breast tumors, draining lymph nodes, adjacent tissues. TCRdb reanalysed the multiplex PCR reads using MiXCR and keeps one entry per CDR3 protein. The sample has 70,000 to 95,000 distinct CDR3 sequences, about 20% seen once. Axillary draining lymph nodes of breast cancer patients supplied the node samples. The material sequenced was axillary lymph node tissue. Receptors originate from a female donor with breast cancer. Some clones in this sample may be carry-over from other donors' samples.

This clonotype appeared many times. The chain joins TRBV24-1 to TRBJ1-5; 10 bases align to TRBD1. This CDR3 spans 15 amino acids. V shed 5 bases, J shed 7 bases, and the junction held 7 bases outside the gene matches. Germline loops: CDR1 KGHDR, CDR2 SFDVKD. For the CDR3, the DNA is TGTGCCACCAGTGTGGGACAGGGGAGGGCCCAGCCCCAGCATTTT. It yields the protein CATSVGQGRAQPQHF.

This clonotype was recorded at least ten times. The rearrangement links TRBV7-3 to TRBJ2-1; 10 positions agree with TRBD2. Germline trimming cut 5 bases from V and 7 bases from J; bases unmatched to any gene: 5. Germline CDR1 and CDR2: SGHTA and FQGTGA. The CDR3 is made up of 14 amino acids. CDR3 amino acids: CASSPSGRGNEQFF. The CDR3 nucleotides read TGTGCCAGCAGCCCCAGCGGGAGGGGAAATGAGCAGTTCTTC. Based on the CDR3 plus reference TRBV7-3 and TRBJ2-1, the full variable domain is GAGVSQTPSNKVTEKGKYVELRCDPISGHTALYWYRQSLGQGPEFLIYFQGTGAADDSGLPNDRFFAVRPEGSVSTLKIQRTERGDSAVYLCASSPSGRGNEQFFGPGTRLTVL.

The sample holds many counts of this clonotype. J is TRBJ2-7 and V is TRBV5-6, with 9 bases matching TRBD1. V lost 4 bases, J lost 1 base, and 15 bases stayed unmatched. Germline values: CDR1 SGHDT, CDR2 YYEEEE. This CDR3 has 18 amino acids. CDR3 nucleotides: TGTGCCAGCAGCGACCGGGACAGGGCCTACCTAATATCCTACGAGCAGTACTTC. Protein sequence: CASSDRDRAYLISYEQYF.

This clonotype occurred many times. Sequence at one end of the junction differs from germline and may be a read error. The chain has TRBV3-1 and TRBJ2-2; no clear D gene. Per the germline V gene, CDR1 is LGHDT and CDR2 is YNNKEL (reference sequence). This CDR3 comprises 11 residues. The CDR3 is CASSHTGELFF. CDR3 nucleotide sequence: TGCGCCAGCAGCCACACCGGGGAGCTGTTTTTT. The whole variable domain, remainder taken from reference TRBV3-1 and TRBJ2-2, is DTAVSQTPKYLVTQMGNDKSIKCEQNLGHDTMYWYKQDSKKFLKIMFSYNNKELIINETVPNRFSPKSPDKAHLNLHINSLELGDSAVYFCASSHTGELFFGEGSRLTVL.

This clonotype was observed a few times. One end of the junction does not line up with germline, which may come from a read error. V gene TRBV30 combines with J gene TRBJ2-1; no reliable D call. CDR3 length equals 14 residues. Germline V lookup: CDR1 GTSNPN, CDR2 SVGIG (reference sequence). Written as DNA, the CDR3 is TGTGCCTGGAGTGGGGCATTCACCTACAATGAGAAGTTCTTC. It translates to CAWSGAFTYNEKFF.

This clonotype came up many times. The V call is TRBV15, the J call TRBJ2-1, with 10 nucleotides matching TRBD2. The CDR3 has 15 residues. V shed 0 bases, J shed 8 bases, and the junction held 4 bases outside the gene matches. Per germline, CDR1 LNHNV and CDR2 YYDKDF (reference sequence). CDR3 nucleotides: TGTGCCACCAGCAGAGATCCCGGGACTAGCGATGAGCAGTTCTTC. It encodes CATSRDPGTSDEQFF.

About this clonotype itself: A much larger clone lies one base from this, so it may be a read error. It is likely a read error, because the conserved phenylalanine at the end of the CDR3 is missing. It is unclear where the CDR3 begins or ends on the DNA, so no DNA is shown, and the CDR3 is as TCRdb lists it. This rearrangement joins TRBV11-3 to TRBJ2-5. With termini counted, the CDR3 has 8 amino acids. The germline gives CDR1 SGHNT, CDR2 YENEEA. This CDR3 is CASSLVPP.

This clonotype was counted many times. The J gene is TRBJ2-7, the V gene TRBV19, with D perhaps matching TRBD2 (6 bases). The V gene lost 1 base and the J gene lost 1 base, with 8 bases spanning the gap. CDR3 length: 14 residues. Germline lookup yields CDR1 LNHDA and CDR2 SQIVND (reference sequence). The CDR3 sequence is CASSIAGVSYEQYF. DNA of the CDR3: TGTGCCAGTAGTATAGCGGGAGTGTCCTACGAGCAGTACTTC.

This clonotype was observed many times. CDR3 nucleotides: TGTGCCAGCAGCCTCCGGACGGACCCTAACTATGGCTACACCTTC. It is translated as CASSLRTDPNYGYTF. J is TRBJ1-2 and V is TRBV7-2; no clear D gene. Germline CDR1 SGHTA, CDR2 FQGNSA. Deletions cut 5 bases from V and 0 bases from J, with 13 bases between. CDR3 length: 15 amino acids. Complete variable domain (other parts from reference TRBV7-2 and TRBJ1-2): GAGVSQSPSNKVTEKGKDVELRCDPISGHTALYWYRQSLGQGLEFLIYFQGNSAPDKSGLPSDRFSAERTGGSVSTLTIQRTQQEDSAVYLCASSLRTDPNYGYTFGSGTRLTVV.

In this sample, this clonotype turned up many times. CDR3 loop: CASSQDRRGELFF. The CDR3 bases are TGCGCCAGCAGCCAAGACCGACGCGGGGAGCTGTTTTTT. The chain uses TRBV4-3 and TRBJ2-2, with unresolved D. CDR3 length equals 13 residues. V lost 0 bases, J lost 7 bases, and 6 bases lay in between. Germline CDR1 reads LGHNA; CDR2 reads YSLEER.

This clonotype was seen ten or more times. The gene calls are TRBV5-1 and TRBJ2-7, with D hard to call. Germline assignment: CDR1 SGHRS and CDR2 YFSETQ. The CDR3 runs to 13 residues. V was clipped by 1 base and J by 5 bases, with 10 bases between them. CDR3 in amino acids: CASSLLAANEQYF. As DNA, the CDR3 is TGCGCCAGCAGCTTGTTAGCAGCTAACGAGCAGTACTTC. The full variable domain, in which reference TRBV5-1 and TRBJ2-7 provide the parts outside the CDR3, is KAGVTQTPRYLIKTRGQQVTLSCSPISGHRSVSWYQQTPGQGLQFLFEYFSETQRNKGNFPGRFSGRQFSNSRSEMNVSTLELGDSALYLCASSLLAANEQYFGPGTRLTVT.

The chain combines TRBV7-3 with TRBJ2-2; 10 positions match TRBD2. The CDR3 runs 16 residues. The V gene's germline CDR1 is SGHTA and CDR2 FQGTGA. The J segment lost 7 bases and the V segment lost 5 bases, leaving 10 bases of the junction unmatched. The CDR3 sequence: CASSTGTSDSVGELFF. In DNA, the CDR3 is TGTGCCAGCAGCACGGGGACTAGCGATTCCGTCGGGGAGCTGTTTTTT.

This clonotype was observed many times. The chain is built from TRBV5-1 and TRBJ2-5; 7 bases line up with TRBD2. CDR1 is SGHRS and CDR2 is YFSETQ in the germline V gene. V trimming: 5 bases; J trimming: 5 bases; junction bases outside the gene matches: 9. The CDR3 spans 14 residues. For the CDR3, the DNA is TGCGCCAGCAGGGGGGACCGAGCGGGGGAGACCCAGTACTTC. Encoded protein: CASRGDRAGETQYF.

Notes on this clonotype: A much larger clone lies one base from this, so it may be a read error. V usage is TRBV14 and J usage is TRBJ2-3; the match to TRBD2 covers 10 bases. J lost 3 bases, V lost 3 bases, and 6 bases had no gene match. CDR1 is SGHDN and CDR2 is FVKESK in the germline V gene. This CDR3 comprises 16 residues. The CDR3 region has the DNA TGTGCCAGCAGCCACCCTAGCGGGGGTTGGACAGATACGCAGTATTTT. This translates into CASSHPSGGWTDTQYF.

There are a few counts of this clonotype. The CDR3 sequence: CASSLGKVEETQYF. CDR3 DNA sequence: TGCGCCAGCAGCTTGGGCAAGGTTGAAGAGACCCAGTACTTC. This chain joins TRBV5-1 and TRBJ2-5; D not certain. The germline V gene encodes CDR1 SGHRS and CDR2 YFSETQ. This CDR3 comprises 14 residues. V was pared by 0 bases and J by 3 bases, with 9 bases between.

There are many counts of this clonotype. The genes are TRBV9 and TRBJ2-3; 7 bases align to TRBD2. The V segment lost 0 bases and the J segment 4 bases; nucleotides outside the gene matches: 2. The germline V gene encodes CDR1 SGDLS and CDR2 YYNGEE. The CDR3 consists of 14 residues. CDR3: CASSVGLAADTQYF. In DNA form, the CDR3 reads TGTGCCAGCAGCGTAGGTCTAGCGGCAGATACGCAGTATTTT. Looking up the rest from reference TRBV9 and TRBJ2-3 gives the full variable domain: DSGVTQTPKHLITATGQRVTLRCSPRSGDLSVYWYQQSLDQGLQFLIQYYNGEERAKGNILERFSAQQFPDLHSELNLSSLELGDSALYFCASSVGLAADTQYFGPGTRLTVL.

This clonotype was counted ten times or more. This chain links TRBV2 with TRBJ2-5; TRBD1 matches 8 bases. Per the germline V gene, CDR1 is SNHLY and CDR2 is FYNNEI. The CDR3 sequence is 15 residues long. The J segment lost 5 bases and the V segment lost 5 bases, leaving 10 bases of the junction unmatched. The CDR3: CASSLIQGARETQYF. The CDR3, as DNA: TGTGCCAGCAGTCTCATTCAGGGGGCGCGGGAGACCCAGTACTTC.

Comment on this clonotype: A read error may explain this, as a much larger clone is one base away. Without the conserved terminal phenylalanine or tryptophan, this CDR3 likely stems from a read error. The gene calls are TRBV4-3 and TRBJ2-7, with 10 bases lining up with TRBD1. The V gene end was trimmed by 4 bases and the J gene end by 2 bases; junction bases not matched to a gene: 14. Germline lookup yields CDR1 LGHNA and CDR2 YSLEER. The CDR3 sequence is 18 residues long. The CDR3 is CASSREWGGQGWTYEQYL. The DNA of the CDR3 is TGCGCCAGCAGCCGGGAATGGGGGGGACAGGGGTGGACCTACGAGCAGTACCTC.

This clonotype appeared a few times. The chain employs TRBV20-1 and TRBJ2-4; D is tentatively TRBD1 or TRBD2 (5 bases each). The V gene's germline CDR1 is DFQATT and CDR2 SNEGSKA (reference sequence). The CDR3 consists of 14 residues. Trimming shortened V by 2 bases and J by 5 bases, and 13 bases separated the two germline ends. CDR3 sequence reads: CSARKQVEENIQYF. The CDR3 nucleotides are TGCAGTGCTAGAAAACAGGTGGAGGAAAACATTCAGTACTTC.

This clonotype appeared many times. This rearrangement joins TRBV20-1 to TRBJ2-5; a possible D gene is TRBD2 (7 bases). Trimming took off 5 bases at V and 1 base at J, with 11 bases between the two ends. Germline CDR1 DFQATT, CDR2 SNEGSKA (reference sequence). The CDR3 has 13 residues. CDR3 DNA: TGCAGTGCTGAGGGGGGGTTCCAAGAGACCCAGTACTTC. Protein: CSAEGGFQETQYF.

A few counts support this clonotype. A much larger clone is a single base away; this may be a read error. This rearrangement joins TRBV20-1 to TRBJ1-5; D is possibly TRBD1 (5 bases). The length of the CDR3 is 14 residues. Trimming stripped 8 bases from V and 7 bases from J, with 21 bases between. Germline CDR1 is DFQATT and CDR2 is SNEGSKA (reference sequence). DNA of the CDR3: TGCAGTACTCCCCCCGGGATCTGGGGCCAGCCCCAGCATTTT. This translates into CSTPPGIWGQPQHF.

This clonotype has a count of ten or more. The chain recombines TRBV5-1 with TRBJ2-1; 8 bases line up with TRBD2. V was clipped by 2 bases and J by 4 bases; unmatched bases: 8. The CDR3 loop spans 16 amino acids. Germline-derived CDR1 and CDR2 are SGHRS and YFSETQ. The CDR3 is CASSFGGRNSYNEQFF. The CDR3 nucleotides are TGCGCCAGCAGCTTTGGCGGGAGGAACTCTTACAATGAGCAGTTCTTC.

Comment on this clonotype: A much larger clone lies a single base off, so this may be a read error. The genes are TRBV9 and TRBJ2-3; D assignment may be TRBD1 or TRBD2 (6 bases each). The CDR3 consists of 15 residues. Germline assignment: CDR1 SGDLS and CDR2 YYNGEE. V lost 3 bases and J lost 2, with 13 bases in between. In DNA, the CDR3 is TGTGCCAGCAGCGCCGGGGGCCCGTTCACAGATACGCAGTATTTT. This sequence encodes CASSAGGPFTDTQYF.

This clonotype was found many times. The DNA for the CDR3 is TGTGCCAGCAGTGAATTATGGGGACAGGGAAACACCATATATTTT. Its translation is CASSELWGQGNTIYF. The chain couples TRBV6-1 to TRBJ1-3; 7 bases match TRBD1. Trimming removed 2 bases from V and 4 bases from J; junction bases left unmatched: 5. CDR3 length: 15 amino acids. Germline V lookup: CDR1 MNHNS, CDR2 SASEGT.

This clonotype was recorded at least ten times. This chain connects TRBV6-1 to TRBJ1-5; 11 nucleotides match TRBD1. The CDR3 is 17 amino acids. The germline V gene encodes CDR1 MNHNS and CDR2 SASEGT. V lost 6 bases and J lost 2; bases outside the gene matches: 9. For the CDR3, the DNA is TGTGCCAGCAGCTCGGGACAGGGGGTAGGAGGCAATCAGCCCCAGCATTTT. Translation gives CASSSGQGVGGNQPQHF.

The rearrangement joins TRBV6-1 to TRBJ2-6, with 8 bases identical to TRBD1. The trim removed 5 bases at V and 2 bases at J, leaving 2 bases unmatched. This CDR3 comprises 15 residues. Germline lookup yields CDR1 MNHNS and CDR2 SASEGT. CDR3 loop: CASSPQGAGANVLTF. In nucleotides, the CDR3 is TGTGCCAGCAGTCCACAGGGGGCTGGGGCCAACGTCCTGACTTTC.